This entry lists 18 T cell receptor beta chains sequenced from one sample in a study of blood T cell repertoires in COVID-19. Some clones are missing from TCRdb's copy, which holds only in-frame ones; the method was immunoSEQ multiplex PCR. The sample has some 30,000 clones, about 90% seen once; the top ten hold around a quarter. The sample was peripheral blood. These receptors came from a human donor in a cohort sampled during active COVID-19.

This rearrangement joins TRBV27 to TRBJ2-1, with D tentatively TRBD2 (6 bases). Germline V gene sequence: CDR1 MNHEY, CDR2 SMNVEV (reference sequence). The length of the CDR3 is 13 residues. V shed 1 base and J shed 5 bases, with 6 bases lying between them. The CDR3 is CASSLWGDNEQFF. The DNA of the CDR3 is TGTGCCAGCAGTTTATGGGGGGACAATGAGCAGTTCTTC.

This clone has only a few counts. This chain joins TRBV2 and TRBJ2-5, with 9 bases that match TRBD1. CDR1 SNHLY and CDR2 FYNNEI come from the germline V gene. The V and J ends lost 6 bases and 0 bases, in that order; junction bases with no gene match: 5. The CDR3 length is 15 residues. The CDR3 loop is CASRPGTGNQETQYF. The CDR3 bases are TGTGCCAGCAGACCCGGGACAGGGAACCAAGAGACCCAGTACTTC.

This chain links TRBV7-2 with TRBJ2-3; TRBD2 is a possible D gene (6 bases). Germline CDR1 SGHTA, CDR2 FQGNSA. The CDR3 contains 17 residues. The V end was cut by 5 bases, the J end by 1 base, with 19 bases between. CDR3 residues: CASSPHSSGGGTDTQYF. CDR3 DNA: TGTGCCAGCAGCCCCCACTCGTCCGGCGGGGGCACAGATACGCAGTATTTT.

This clone appeared a single time. This chain links TRBV5-4 with TRBJ2-7; unclear D gene. The germline gives CDR1 SGHNT, CDR2 YYREEE (reference sequence). V was pared by 2 bases and J by 9 bases, with 12 bases between. The CDR3 is made up of 12 amino acids. CDR3 DNA sequence: TGTGCCAGCAGCTTTGACCGGGTCGGGCAGTACTTC. This codes for CASSFDRVGQYF.

Note on this clone: The junction departs from germline at one end; a sequencing error may be responsible. This chain links TRBV7-7 with TRBJ2-3, with 13 bases lining up with TRBD2. This CDR3 is built from 16 residues. Germline-derived CDR1 and CDR2 are SSHAT and FNYEAQ (reference sequence). The CDR3 loop reads CASSLGTSGARDTQYF. CDR3 nucleotide sequence: TGTGCTAGCAGCTTAGGGACTAGCGGGGCAAGAGATACGCAGTATTTT. Supplemented by reference TRBV7-7 and TRBJ2-3, the full variable domain reads GAGVSQSPRYKVTKRGQDVTLRCDPISSHATLYWYQQALGQGPEFLTYFNYEAQPDKSGLPSDRFSAERPEGSISTLTIQRTEQRDSAMYRCASSLGTSGARDTQYFGPGTRLTVL.

This clone appeared once. V and J are TRBV19 and TRBJ2-7, with 9 bases that match TRBD1. The length of the CDR3 is 16 residues. The trim removed 5 bases at V and 1 base at J, leaving 9 bases unmatched. The germline CDR1 and CDR2 sequences are LNHDA and SQIVND (reference sequence). CDR3 bases: TGTGCCAGTAGTCCCCCGAGGGGACAGGGATCCTACGAGCAGTACTTC. Amino acids: CASSPPRGQGSYEQYF.

V is TRBV4-1 and J is TRBJ1-4; D perhaps matches TRBD1 (5 bases). From germline, CDR1 is MGHRA and CDR2 YSYEKL. The CDR3 consists of 17 residues. V was clipped by 4 bases and J by 0 bases, with 15 bases between them. CDR3 region: CASSRYRWRATNEKLFF. The CDR3 DNA is TGCGCCAGCAGCCGATACAGGTGGAGGGCAACTAATGAAAAACTGTTTTTT.

The rearrangement uses TRBV3-1 (or the pseudogene TRBV3-2) and TRBJ1-1; no clear D. The CDR3 is 14 residues long. CDR1 and CDR2 (germline): LGHDT, YNNKEL (reference sequence). The ends were cut back, 1 base at V and 3 bases at J, with 9 bases in the middle. Written as DNA, the CDR3 is TGTGCCAGCAGCCAAGCAGGAGGAGACACTGAAGCTTTCTTT. Protein product: CASSQAGGDTEAFF.

The genes are TRBV10-3 and TRBJ1-5; 7 positions agree with TRBD1. Germline V CDR1 and CDR2: ENHRY, SYGVKD. J was trimmed by 1 base and V by 9 bases; bases with no gene match: 3. The CDR3 spans 13 residues. The CDR3 DNA sequence: TGTGCCATTGCGACAGGGAGCAATCAGCCCCAGCATTTT. Amino acid sequence: CAIATGSNQPQHF.

Concerning this clone itself: At one end, the junction sequence differs from germline, possibly due to a read error. The genes are TRBV7-8 and TRBJ2-2; D is possibly TRBD1 (6 bases). Germline V gives CDR1 SGHVS, CDR2 FQNEAQ. The CDR3 is 16 amino acids. The CDR3 region is CASSVAGTILFGELFF. DNA of the CDR3: TGTGCCAGCAGCGTAGCCGGGACAATATTGTTCGGGGAGCTGTTTTTT.

This chain links TRBV5-1 with TRBJ2-7, with D perhaps TRBD2 (7 bases). The CDR3 covers 15 residues. The germline CDR1 and CDR2 sequences are SGHRS and YFSETQ. Trimming took 0 bases from V and 2 from J, leaving 12 bases between them. CDR3 nucleotides: TGCGCCAGCAGCTTGGCTTTGGGGGGGCCCTACGAGCAGTACTTC. It yields the protein CASSLALGGPYEQYF.

This sequence joins TRBV12-3 or TRBV12-4 and TRBJ2-2, with TRBD1 as a possible D gene (5 bases). Trimming pared 6 bases from V and 4 bases from J, leaving 6 bases between. The CDR3 runs to 12 residues. The CDR3: CASRTVTGELFF. The CDR3 DNA reads as TGTGCCAGCAGGACAGTCACCGGGGAGCTGTTTTTT.

The chain is built from TRBV5-6 and TRBJ2-7, with TRBD1 as a possible D gene (6 bases). From germline, CDR1 is SGHDT and CDR2 YYEEEE. V lost 5 bases, J lost 2 bases, and 17 bases lay in between. CDR3 size: 15 residues. CDR3 in amino acids: CASRTRTVDTYEQYF. DNA for the CDR3: TGTGCCAGCAGGACAAGGACAGTAGATACCTACGAGCAGTACTTC.

This chain uses TRBV29-1 with TRBJ2-3, with 12 nucleotides matching TRBD2. J lost 5 bases, V lost 3 bases, and 0 bases had no gene match. The CDR3 has 13 residues. Germline CDR1 SQVTM, CDR2 ANQGSEA. The CDR3 DNA reads as TGCAGCGTTGAGACTAGCGGGGGAGATACGCAGTATTTT. Translation gives CSVETSGGDTQYF.

This chain connects TRBV5-1 to TRBJ1-3, with D tentatively TRBD1 (6 bases). CDR1 and CDR2 from the germline V gene are SGHRS and YFSETQ. CDR3 length equals 18 residues. Trimming took off 4 bases at V and 1 base at J, with 21 bases between the two ends. CDR3 region: CASSQTGNGLGSGNTIYF. In DNA, the CDR3 is TGCGCCAGCAGCCAAACAGGGAACGGACTGGGGTCTGGAAACACCATATATTTT.

The rearrangement joins TRBV5-1 to TRBJ2-2; weak D call: TRBD1 (6 bases). The germline V and J ends were trimmed by 3 bases and 2 bases, with 11 bases remaining between them. Germline CDR1 SGHRS, CDR2 YFSETQ. The CDR3 contains 15 residues. The CDR3 here is CASSSRQANTGELFF. As DNA, the CDR3 is TGCGCCAGCAGCTCCAGACAGGCCAACACCGGGGAGCTGTTTTTT.

The genes are TRBV5-1 and TRBJ1-2; D gene uncertain. Germline lookup yields CDR1 SGHRS and CDR2 YFSETQ. The CDR3 runs 17 residues. V was pared by 0 bases and J by 3 bases, with 18 bases between. CDR3 coding DNA: TGCGCCAGCAGCTTGGGTCGGGGTCCGCCCCCCTACTATGGCTACACCTTC. Translation: CASSLGRGPPPYYGYTF.

This sequence joins TRBV7-9 and TRBJ2-1; TRBD1 matches 7 bases. V lost 4 bases, J lost 5 bases, and 8 bases stayed unmatched. Germline CDR1 SEHNR, CDR2 FQNEAQ (reference sequence). This CDR3 has 15 residues. The CDR3 is CASSSIRDSHNEQFF. CDR3 coding DNA: TGTGCCAGCAGCTCTATCCGGGACAGCCACAATGAGCAGTTCTTC.